A single count supports the clone carrying this TCR beta chain. Its matching antigen is unknown. These data originate in a study of cytomegalovirus exposure and HLA in healthy donors. PCR primers comprised 60 Vbeta and 13 Jbeta primers. Method: immunoSEQ multiplex PCR; TCRdb's copy keeps in-frame clones and lacks some. The table has hundreds of thousands of clones, 76% seen once. Trimming removed 4 bases from V and 5 bases from J, with 14 bases in between. Per the germline V gene, CDR1 is MGHRA and CDR2 is YSYEKL. This CDR3 has 14 residues. Notes on the study in general: For TCR beta chains, V- and J-gene trimming was later linked to a missense DCLRE1C variant. In vitro experiments confirmed that a few CMV-associated chains were specific for CMV antigens. Accounts indicate the classifier identified cytomegalovirus status with strong specificity and sensitivity.

The gene calls are TRBV4-1 and TRBJ1-2, with D possibly being TRBD1 (6 bases). The origin of this receptor is a man aged 18 to 29 in good health and CMV-seronegative. Sequencing was done on a sample of PBMCs. The CDR3 sequence: CASSREQGRYGYTF. CDR3 DNA: TGCGCCAGCAGCCGAGAACAGGGTCGGTATGGCTACACCTTC.